The 30 T cell receptor beta chains below all came from one sample that was sequenced in a study of blood T cell repertoires in COVID-19. The assay was immunoSEQ multiplex PCR, and TCRdb's table has in-frame clones only and misses some. This repertoire shows 150,000 to 200,000 clones, around 82% found once; its top ten account for under 2.5%. Specimen: peripheral blood. The source is a woman aged 80 or older with acute or convalescent COVID-19.

The J gene is TRBJ1-5, the V gene TRBV30; TRBD1 matches at 9 bases. Germline V gives CDR1 GTSNPN, CDR2 SVGIG (reference sequence). With 2 bases clipped from V and 7 bases from J, the junction kept 12 bases outside the gene matches. This CDR3 has 16 residues. The CDR3 nucleotides are TGTGCCTGGAGTCTTCCGGGACAGGGCATAGGACAGCCCCAGCATTTT. Translation gives CAWSLPGQGIGQPQHF.

J is TRBJ2-7 and V is TRBV28; tentatively, D is TRBD1 (5 bases). Trimming took off 6 bases at V and 0 bases at J, with 6 bases between the two ends. The CDR3 contains 12 residues. The germline V gene encodes CDR1 MDHEN and CDR2 SYDVKM. CDR3 region: CASRGPSYEQYF. The CDR3 DNA sequence: TGTGCCAGCAGGGGGCCCTCCTACGAGCAGTACTTC. Full variable domain (outside the CDR3, taken from reference TRBV28 and TRBJ2-7): DVKVTQSSRYLVKRTGEKVFLECVQDMDHENMFWYRQDPGLGLRLIYFSYDVKMKEKGDIPEGYSVSREKKERFSLILESASTNQTSMYLCASRGPSYEQYFGPGTRLTVT.

The CDR3 loop reads CATRARGSYGYTF. The CDR3 nucleotides are TGTGCCACCAGGGCTAGGGGGTCCTATGGCTACACCTTC. V usage is TRBV24-1 and J usage is TRBJ1-2; TRBD1 is a possible D gene (6 bases). Trimming took off 7 bases at V and 4 bases at J, with 12 bases between the two ends. The CDR3 has 13 residues. The germline V gene encodes CDR1 KGHDR and CDR2 SFDVKD.

This sequence joins TRBV6-2 or TRBV6-3 and TRBJ1-5, with TRBD1 as a possible D gene (6 bases). The length of the CDR3 is 14 residues. The germline gives CDR1 MNHEY, CDR2 SVGEGT. V dropped 5 bases and J dropped 4 bases, with 12 bases sitting between them. The CDR3 here is CASSPGTPNQPQHF. DNA of the CDR3: TGTGCCAGCAGTCCCGGGACACCTAATCAGCCCCAGCATTTT.

The rearrangement uses TRBV7-2 and TRBJ2-1, with 10 bases that match TRBD2. With 5 bases clipped from V and 2 bases from J, the junction kept 6 bases outside the gene matches. The V gene's germline CDR1 is SGHTA and CDR2 FQGNSA. CDR3 length: 16 amino acids. The CDR3 DNA sequence: TGTGCCAGCAGCCGGAGCGGGGGGGCCCCCTACAATGAGCAGTTCTTC. Its translation is CASSRSGGAPYNEQFF.

The V call is TRBV6-2 or TRBV6-3, the J call TRBJ2-1, with TRBD2 identical over 16 bases. Trimming removed 4 bases from V and 9 bases from J; junction bases left unmatched: 9. The CDR3 totals 17 residues. Germline-derived CDR1 and CDR2 are MNHEY and SVGEGT. The CDR3 sequence: CASSSTGTSGRAAEQFF. The CDR3 nucleotides are TGTGCCAGCAGTTCGACCGGGACTAGCGGGAGGGCCGCTGAGCAGTTCTTC.

V and J are TRBV3-1 (or the pseudogene TRBV3-2) and TRBJ1-1; 7 bases match TRBD1. The trim removed 4 bases at V and 1 base at J, leaving 6 bases unmatched. The CDR3 consists of 15 residues. Germline CDR1 is LGHDT and CDR2 is YNNKEL (reference sequence). The CDR3 region has the DNA TGTGCCAGCAGCCTAGCCGGGACAGCGAACACTGAAGCTTTCTTT. This sequence encodes CASSLAGTANTEAFF.

The chain recombines TRBV11-1 with TRBJ2-7, with TRBD1 as a possible D gene (7 bases). V lost 8 bases and J 1 base, leaving 12 bases between the germline ends. Germline V CDR1 and CDR2: SGHAT, FQDESV (reference sequence). CDR3 length: 13 amino acids. The CDR3 loop is CASRGTASYEQYF. The CDR3 DNA sequence: TGTGCCAGCCGCGGGACAGCATCCTACGAGCAGTACTTC. The full variable domain, rest sourced from reference TRBV11-1 and TRBJ2-7, is EAEVAQSPRYKITEKSQAVAFWCDPISGHATLYWYRQILGQGPELLVQFQDESVVDDSQLPKDRFSAERLKGVDSTLKIQPAELGDSAMYLCASRGTASYEQYFGPGTRLTVT.

V is TRBV19 and J is TRBJ2-2; 7 bases match TRBD1. The length of the CDR3 is 16 residues. CDR1 and CDR2 from the germline V gene are LNHDA and SQIVND (reference sequence). Trimming removed 3 bases from V and 5 bases from J; junction bases left unmatched: 9. The CDR3 loop reads CASSMRQGVETGELFF. The CDR3 coding sequence is TGTGCCAGTAGTATGAGGCAGGGGGTAGAAACCGGGGAGCTGTTTTTT.

The chain carries TRBV19 and TRBJ1-1; TRBD1 is a possible D gene (5 bases). V lost 6 bases, J lost 1 base, and 9 bases lay in between. CDR3 length: 13 amino acids. Germline-derived CDR1 and CDR2 are LNHDA and SQIVND (reference sequence). CDR3 loop: CASRRTTNTEAFF. CDR3 DNA sequence: TGTGCCAGTAGAAGGACAACGAACACTGAAGCTTTCTTT.

This clone occurred once. The chain is built from TRBV7-7 and TRBJ2-5; 11 nucleotides agree with TRBD2. This CDR3 is built from 15 residues. Germline CDR1 and CDR2: SSHAT and FNYEAQ (reference sequence). The V segment lost 8 bases and the J segment 4 bases; nucleotides outside the gene matches: 9. The CDR3: CASRLAGGPGETQYF. The CDR3 DNA is TGTGCCAGCCGATTAGCGGGAGGGCCGGGAGAGACCCAGTACTTC.

The V call is TRBV11-2, the J call TRBJ1-1; the D gene is possibly TRBD1 (6 bases). The CDR3 has 13 residues. V lost 5 bases, J lost 4 bases, and 11 bases lay in between. Germline assignment: CDR1 SGHAT and CDR2 FQNNGV. CDR3 sequence (DNA): TGTGCCAGCAGCGTCACAGGGTCCACTGAAGCTTTCTTT. Translation gives CASSVTGSTEAFF.

The J gene is TRBJ2-7, the V gene TRBV4-1; TRBD1 matches at 8 bases. CDR1 and CDR2 from the germline V gene are MGHRA and YSYEKL. V lost 2 bases to trimming and J lost 4 bases; unmatched junction nucleotides: 19. The CDR3 loop spans 19 amino acids. CDR3 sequence reads: CASSQFSPLGTGGIYEQYF. The CDR3 nucleotides read TGCGCCAGCAGCCAATTTTCTCCTCTGGGTACAGGGGGGATATACGAGCAGTACTTC.

This clone was counted once. Other DNA sequences from this sample encode an identical CDR3 as well. The chain couples TRBV6-5 to TRBJ2-1, with 9 bases lining up with TRBD1. The germline CDR1 and CDR2 sequences are MNHEY and SVGAGI. V shed 6 bases, J shed 3 bases, and the junction held 3 bases outside the gene matches. The CDR3 runs 14 residues. In DNA, the CDR3 is TGTGCCAGCAGCCCGGGACAGGGCTACAATGAGCAGTTCTTC. This sequence encodes CASSPGQGYNEQFF.

The rearrangement uses TRBV10-3 and TRBJ1-3, with D unclear. Per germline, CDR1 ENHRY and CDR2 SYGVKD. The CDR3 spans 13 residues. Trimming took off 4 bases at V and 4 bases at J, with 8 bases between the two ends. The CDR3, as DNA: TGTGCCATCAGTGCCGCGGTCGGAAACACCATATATTTT. It yields the protein CAISAAVGNTIYF.

The V gene is TRBV24-1, the J gene TRBJ1-4; TRBD1 agrees at 10 bases. The germline gives CDR1 KGHDR, CDR2 SFDVKD. The CDR3 consists of 15 residues. V trimming: 4 bases; J trimming: 6 bases; junction bases outside the gene matches: 4. For the CDR3, the DNA is TGTGCCACCAGTGACGCGACAGGGGGCGATGAAAAACTGTTTTTT. Amino acids: CATSDATGGDEKLFF.

This clone has just one count. The J gene is TRBJ2-7, the V gene TRBV6-2 or TRBV6-3, with TRBD1 identical over 8 bases. This CDR3 comprises 15 residues. Germline V gene sequence: CDR1 MNHEY, CDR2 SVGEGT. V lost 0 bases to trimming and J lost 4 bases; unmatched junction nucleotides: 5. As DNA, the CDR3 is TGTGCCAGCAGTTACTCGTCCAGGGGGCTGTACGAGCAGTACTTC. Amino acid sequence: CASSYSSRGLYEQYF.

This clone showed up just a few times. The V gene is TRBV7-8, the J gene TRBJ2-7; 7 bases line up with TRBD2. Trimming at V came to 0 bases and at J to 1 base, leaving 3 bases not matched to a gene. Germline lookup yields CDR1 SGHVS and CDR2 FQNEAQ. The CDR3 has 15 residues. This CDR3 is CASSLAGRRSYEQYF. CDR3 nucleotide sequence: TGTGCCAGCAGCTTAGCCGGGAGGAGGTCCTACGAGCAGTACTTC.

This rearrangement joins TRBV28 to TRBJ1-2; TRBD1 matches 10 bases. The CDR3 loop spans 16 amino acids. V lost 2 bases, J lost 1 base, and 4 bases stayed unmatched. Germline CDR1 is MDHEN and CDR2 is SYDVKM. CDR3 DNA: TGTGCCAGCAGTTTAGTTGGGACAGGGGTTAACTATGGCTACACCTTC. Translating it yields CASSLVGTGVNYGYTF.

The sample holds one count of this clone. The chain is built from TRBV7-3 and TRBJ1-4, with 9 nucleotides matching TRBD1. The J segment lost 2 bases and the V segment lost 5 bases, leaving 3 bases of the junction unmatched. CDR3 length: 15 amino acids. Germline CDR1 SGHTA, CDR2 FQGTGA. CDR3 amino acids: CASSKTGGTNEKLFF. The CDR3 coding sequence is TGTGCCAGCAGCAAAACAGGGGGCACTAATGAAAAACTGTTTTTT.

This clone occurred once. The rearrangement uses TRBV27 and TRBJ1-4; maybe TRBD1 (6 bases). The V end lost 5 bases, the J end lost 0 bases, and 16 bases lay between the germline ends. This CDR3 region has 17 residues. The germline V gene encodes CDR1 MNHEY and CDR2 SMNVEV (reference sequence). This CDR3 reads CASSRFDSGATNEKLFF. The CDR3 DNA reads as TGTGCCAGCAGTCGATTCGATTCAGGGGCAACTAATGAAAAACTGTTTTTT.

The chain has TRBV28 and TRBJ1-2, with unresolved D. Germline loops: CDR1 MDHEN, CDR2 SYDVKM. V was trimmed by 3 bases and J by 4 bases, leaving 15 bases between them. There are 15 residues in the CDR3. CDR3 residues: CASSFPVGQAYGYTF. The CDR3 DNA reads as TGTGCCAGCAGTTTCCCTGTGGGTCAGGCCTATGGCTACACCTTC.

This chain uses TRBV6-1 with TRBJ2-3, with a possible D match to TRBD2 (7 bases). Germline V gives CDR1 MNHNS, CDR2 SASEGT. V was clipped by 2 bases and J by 5 bases, with 14 bases between them. The CDR3 runs 15 residues. CDR3 protein: CASSERWGGGDTQYF. CDR3 nucleotide sequence: TGTGCCAGCAGTGAACGTTGGGGGGGCGGAGATACGCAGTATTTT.

This clone appeared a few times. CDR3 DNA sequence: TGCGCCAGCAGTTACGAAATTAGGGGTGACACAGATACGCAGTATTTT. Translating it yields CASSYEIRGDTDTQYF. V gene TRBV10-1 combines with J gene TRBJ2-3, with D perhaps TRBD1 (5 bases). V was shortened by 5 bases and J by 2 bases, with 17 bases between the two germline ends. Looked up from germline, CDR1 is WNHNN and CDR2 is SYGVQD (reference sequence). The CDR3 covers 16 residues.

The rearrangement joins TRBV5-1 to TRBJ2-1, with 9 bases that match TRBD2. V gave up 1 base and J gave up 5 bases; unmatched junction bases: 16. The length of the CDR3 is 19 residues. Looked up from germline, CDR1 is SGHRS and CDR2 is YFSETQ. In DNA form, the CDR3 reads TGCGCCAGCAGCTTGCGCGGGAGGGCCCTCGGGATTCTAAACAATGAGCAGTTCTTC. The encoded protein is CASSLRGRALGILNNEQFF.

The chain is built from TRBV7-6 and TRBJ2-1, with 8 bases that match TRBD2. The length of the CDR3 is 15 residues. V lost 1 base to trimming and J lost 4 bases; unmatched junction nucleotides: 3. Germline CDR1 reads SGHVS; CDR2 reads FNYEAQ. CDR3 region: CASSLGGGLYNEQFF. The CDR3 nucleotides read TGTGCCAGCAGCTTAGGCGGGGGGTTATACAATGAGCAGTTCTTC.

The chain joins TRBV3-1 (or the pseudogene TRBV3-2) to TRBJ2-1; D remains unclear. Looked up from germline, CDR1 is LGHDT and CDR2 is YNNKEL (reference sequence). Trimming shortened V by 3 bases and J by 5 bases, and 8 bases separated the two germline ends. The CDR3 has 13 residues. CDR3 amino acids: CASSQRLDNEQFF. CDR3 in DNA: TGTGCCAGCAGCCAGCGTCTAGACAATGAGCAGTTCTTC.

The chain carries TRBV18 and TRBJ2-2; 10 positions agree with TRBD2. Trimming at V came to 5 bases and at J to 6 bases, leaving 6 bases not matched to a gene. CDR3 length equals 15 residues. CDR1 is KGHSH, CDR2 LQKENI, per germline. CDR3 sequence (DNA): TGTGCCAGCTCAACAGCGGGAGGGCCGGCCGGGGAGCTGTTTTTT. As protein: CASSTAGGPAGELFF.

This clone turned up a few times. V and J are TRBV4-2 and TRBJ1-5, with TRBD1 matching 10 bases. Germline V gene sequence: CDR1 LGHNA, CDR2 YNFKEQ. V shed 1 base, J shed 3 bases, and the junction held 6 bases outside the gene matches. This CDR3 is 17 amino acids long. The CDR3 protein is CASSQGQGAPDNQPQHF. DNA for the CDR3: TGTGCCAGCAGCCAAGGACAGGGGGCCCCTGACAATCAGCCCCAGCATTTT.

In its sample, this clone was seen once. The chain's CDR3 is CASSLAGVGDTEAFF. The CDR3 DNA sequence: TGCGCCAGCAGCTTGGCCGGGGTTGGGGACACTGAAGCTTTCTTT. The rearrangement uses TRBV5-1 and TRBJ1-1; D unresolved. CDR3 length: 15 residues. Germline V gives CDR1 SGHRS, CDR2 YFSETQ. V lost 0 bases and J lost 3, with 12 bases in between. Looking up the rest from reference TRBV5-1 and TRBJ1-1 gives the full variable domain: KAGVTQTPRYLIKTRGQQVTLSCSPISGHRSVSWYQQTPGQGLQFLFEYFSETQRNKGNFPGRFSGRQFSNSRSEMNVSTLELGDSALYLCASSLAGVGDTEAFFGQGTRLTVV.